This entry features one T cell receptor (beta chain) sequence. No antigen is known for it. The donors were all Caucasian adults (living in Nashville, Tennessee). The record originates from a study of shared clonotypes between healthy human individuals. Study outcomes and limitations: Clonotype sharing among the donors was expected to vary with sequencing depth. Blood was the only sampled material, and tissue repertoires likely differ.

Replicate PCRs were loaded with approximately 310 ng DNA from unsorted PBMC, about 30,000 T cell genomes. The data were produced by immunoSEQ multiplex PCR, yet TCRdb's version contains in-frame clones alone and is incomplete. The repertoire holds 400,000 to 500,000 clones, 60% to 85% seen once, with over 10% in the top ten. The CDR3 extends over 14 amino acids. CDR1 MNHNS and CDR2 SASEGT come from the germline V gene. After removal of 5 bases from V and 2 bases from J, the junction contained 1 base not matched to a gene. The chain combines TRBV6-1 with TRBJ2-7; 12 bases line up with TRBD2. Sequenced: PBMCs. The clonotype was recovered from a middle-aged woman in good health. Some clones in this sample may be carry-over from other donors' samples. The CDR3 nucleotides are TGTGCCAGCAGTCGGACTAGCGGGGCCTACGAGCAGTACTTC. Translating gives CASSRTSGAYEQYF.